Listed below are T cell receptor beta chains from one sample, sequenced in a study of blood T cell repertoires in COVID-19. TCRdb's table, derived via immunoSEQ multiplex PCR, lists solely in-frame clones and lacks some. The sample has about 310,000 clones; about 88% are singletons. Sequencing was carried out using peripheral blood. Receptors originate from a man aged 65-85 years with acute or convalescent COVID-19. Both conserved end residues are part of each CDR3. Fields, in order: V gene, J gene, clone size, D gene, CDR3 protein, CDR3 DNA. A D gene is named only where the DNA matches it firmly. Clone sizes are given selectively: once, few, many, or a class where the clone is expanded.

V gene: TRBV10-3; J gene: TRBJ2-5; clone size: .; D gene: TRBD2; CDR3 protein: CAIREAGGTAETQYF; CDR3 DNA: TGTGCCATCAGGGAAGCGGGGGGAACCGCAGAGACCCAGTACTTC
V gene: TRBV9; J gene: TRBJ2-1; clone size: .; D gene: TRBD2; CDR3 protein: CASSASGSYNEQFF; CDR3 DNA: TGTGCCAGCAGCGCTAGCGGGAGCTACAATGAGCAGTTCTTC
V gene: TRBV6-6; J gene: TRBJ2-6; clone size: .; D gene: TRBD1; CDR3 protein: CASSQTTGGFGANVLTF; CDR3 DNA: TGTGCCAGCAGTCAGACGACAGGGGGCTTTGGGGCCAACGTCCTGACTTTC
V gene: TRBV5-1; J gene: TRBJ1-4; clone size: .; D gene: TRBD1; CDR3 protein: CASSLQGADEKLFF; CDR3 DNA: TGCGCCAGCAGCCTACAGGGGGCCGATGAAAAACTGTTTTTT
V gene: TRBV5-1; J gene: TRBJ2-3; clone size: once; D gene: TRBD1; CDR3 protein: CASSEQGATDTQYF; CDR3 DNA: TGCGCCAGCAGCGAGCAGGGGGCCACAGATACGCAGTATTTT
V gene: TRBV5-1; J gene: TRBJ2-3; clone size: once; D gene: .; CDR3 protein: CASSLEQSGDTQYF; CDR3 DNA: TGCGCCAGCAGCTTGGAACAGTCCGGAGATACGCAGTATTTT
V gene: TRBV5-6; J gene: TRBJ2-2; clone size: .; D gene: TRBD1; CDR3 protein: CASTRWTGVSGELFF; CDR3 DNA: TGTGCCAGCACGAGATGGACAGGGGTCTCCGGGGAGCTGTTTTTT
V gene: TRBV19; J gene: TRBJ2-7; clone size: .; D gene: TRBD2; CDR3 protein: CASTLQGLAGGGYEQYF; CDR3 DNA: TGTGCCAGTACCCTTCAGGGACTAGCGGGAGGAGGCTACGAGCAGTACTTC
V gene: TRBV10-1; J gene: TRBJ1-2; clone size: .; D gene: .; CDR3 protein: CASRSRLGAYGYTF; CDR3 DNA: TGCGCCAGCAGATCCCGGTTGGGGGCCTATGGCTACACCTTC
V gene: TRBV28; J gene: TRBJ1-2; clone size: .; D gene: .; CDR3 protein: CASRSTAGDYGYTF; CDR3 DNA: TGTGCCAGCCGAAGCACGGCGGGGGACTATGGCTACACCTTC
V gene: TRBV7-9; J gene: TRBJ2-5; clone size: .; D gene: .; CDR3 protein: CASSLGGLPQYF; CDR3 DNA: TGTGCCAGCAGCTTAGGCGGTTTGCCCCAGTACTTC
V gene: TRBV18; J gene: TRBJ1-6; clone size: once; D gene: .; CDR3 protein: CASSSDSSYNSPLHF; CDR3 DNA: TGTGCCAGCTCGTCAGACAGCTCCTATAATTCACCCCTCCACTTT
V gene: TRBV7-2; J gene: TRBJ1-5; clone size: .; D gene: .; CDR3 protein: CASSTGQSGQPQHF; CDR3 DNA: TGTGCCAGCAGCACCGGACAGTCTGGTCAGCCCCAGCATTTT
V gene: TRBV7-9; J gene: TRBJ1-1; clone size: .; D gene: TRBD1; CDR3 protein: CASSLGGQVNTEAFF; CDR3 DNA: TGTGCCAGCAGCTTAGGGGGACAGGTAAACACTGAAGCTTTCTTT
V gene: TRBV5-6; J gene: TRBJ2-1; clone size: .; D gene: .; CDR3 protein: CASSLPQISSYNEQFF; CDR3 DNA: TGTGCCAGCAGCTTGCCTCAGATAAGCTCCTACAATGAGCAGTTCTTC
V gene: TRBV28; J gene: TRBJ2-5; clone size: .; D gene: .; CDR3 protein: CASSPVELRETQYF; CDR3 DNA: TGTGCCAGCAGCCCTGTTGAGCTCCGAGAGACCCAGTACTTC
V gene: TRBV18; J gene: TRBJ1-2; clone size: .; D gene: .; CDR3 protein: CASSPPNAEGYTF; CDR3 DNA: TGTGCCAGCTCACCACCAAATGCGGAGGGCTACACCTTC
V gene: TRBV2; J gene: TRBJ2-7; clone size: .; D gene: .; CDR3 protein: CALRPRDRTYEQYF; CDR3 DNA: TGTGCCTTACGACCCAGGGATAGGACCTACGAGCAGTACTTC
V gene: TRBV18; J gene: TRBJ2-3; clone size: .; D gene: TRBD1; CDR3 protein: CASSPGTGDLNTQYF; CDR3 DNA: TGTGCCAGCTCCCCCGGGACAGGGGATTTGAATACGCAGTATTTT
V gene: TRBV28; J gene: TRBJ2-7; clone size: .; D gene: TRBD2; CDR3 protein: CAGSGGASYEQYF; CDR3 DNA: TGTGCCGGAAGCGGGGGGGCCTCCTACGAGCAGTACTTC
V gene: TRBV28; J gene: TRBJ1-3; clone size: .; D gene: .; CDR3 protein: CASSLRGAGGNTIYF; CDR3 DNA: TGTGCCAGCAGTTTACGGGGGGCTGGTGGAAACACCATATATTTT
V gene: TRBV7-2; J gene: TRBJ2-7; clone size: .; D gene: .; CDR3 protein: CASSAPGSYEQYF; CDR3 DNA: TGTGCCAGCAGCGCCCCGGGATCCTACGAGCAGTACTTC
V gene: TRBV9; J gene: TRBJ1-4; clone size: .; D gene: TRBD1; CDR3 protein: CASSVEGTGGEKLFF; CDR3 DNA: TGTGCCAGCAGCGTAGAAGGGACAGGGGGAGAAAAACTGTTTTTT
V gene: TRBV12-3/TRBV12-4; J gene: TRBJ2-7; clone size: .; D gene: TRBD1; CDR3 protein: CASSGQGAGEQYF; CDR3 DNA: TGTGCCAGCAGCGGACAGGGGGCTGGGGAGCAGTACTTC
V gene: TRBV7-3; J gene: TRBJ2-3; clone size: .; D gene: TRBD1; CDR3 protein: CASSAYRQGSTDTQYF; CDR3 DNA: TGTGCCAGCAGCGCCTACCGACAGGGGAGCACAGATACGCAGTATTTT